This TCR beta chain came from a study of blood T cell repertoires in COVID-19. Overall study: Whether acute or convalescent, the COVID-19 samples came from the United States, Italy and Spain.

The CDR3 loop spans 17 amino acids. Germline V gene data show CDR1 as MNHNS and CDR2 as SASEGT. V trimming: 4 bases; J trimming: 3 bases; junction bases outside the gene matches: 8. In the authors' workflow: Amplifying reference gene primers gave estimates of nucleated cell counts. The repertoire was sequenced with immunoSEQ multiplex PCR; TCRdb's copy has only in-frame clones and lacks some. The V and J calls and clone size were taken over from that table, and D and trimming were inferred from the DNA. The sample lists roughly 9,900 clones; 80% to 90% were seen once. The chain carries TRBV6-1 and TRBJ2-6; TRBD1 matches at 8 bases. This TCR was sampled from a man aged 60 to 69 with active COVID-19. Specimen: peripheral blood. CDR3 in amino acids: CASSARTGWFGANVLTF. DNA of the CDR3: TGTGCCAGCAGTGCAAGGACAGGGTGGTTTGGGGCCAACGTCCTGACTTTC.